A single sample is the source of the 20 T cell receptor beta chains below, sequenced in a study of neoadjuvant anti-PD-1 for oral cavity cancer. Using immunoSEQ multiplex PCR, the repertoire was profiled, and TCRdb retains in-frame clones only, with some absent. The table lists approximately 23,000 clones, roughly 45% of them singletons. Time point reported: after neoadjuvant nivolumab, at surgical resection. The source material was tumor tissue, sampled after nivolumab (anti-PD-1) treatment. The source of these receptors is a person aged 35-80 years with oral cavity squamous cell carcinoma.

This clone occurred a few times. The V call is TRBV7-9, the J call TRBJ1-6, with 7 bases aligning to TRBD1. The junction had 7 bases not matched to a gene; V was cut back by 1 base and J by 10 bases. The CDR3 totals 15 residues. Germline V gives CDR1 SEHNR, CDR2 FQNEAQ (reference sequence). The CDR3 bases are TGTGCCAGCAGCTTAGGGCAGGGGGAACGATCACCCCTCCACTTT. Its translation is CASSLGQGERSPLHF.

The J gene is TRBJ1-5, the V gene TRBV7-8, with D maybe TRBD1 (5 bases). The CDR3 length is 15 residues. Germline V gene data show CDR1 as SGHVS and CDR2 as FQNEAQ. Trimming took 5 bases from V and 6 from J, leaving 17 bases between them. CDR3 sequence: CASSHGSGVGQPQHF. CDR3 DNA: TGTGCCAGCAGCCACGGATCGGGGGTTGGTCAGCCCCAGCATTTT. The variable domain in full, with the rest retrieved from reference TRBV7-8 and TRBJ1-5, is GAGVSQSPRYKVAKRGQDVALRCDPISGHVSLFWYQQALGQGPEFLTYFQNEAQLDKSGLPSDRFFAERPEGSVSTLKIQRTQQEDSAVYLCASSHGSGVGQPQHFGDGTRLSIL.

V is TRBV5-1 and J is TRBJ1-1, with TRBD1 matching 10 bases. CDR3 length: 14 amino acids. CDR1 SGHRS and CDR2 YFSETQ come from the germline V gene. After removal of 4 bases from V and 4 bases from J, the junction contained 4 bases not matched to a gene. The CDR3 sequence: CASSPGTGVTEAFF. The DNA of the CDR3 is TGCGCCAGCAGCCCCGGGACAGGGGTCACTGAAGCTTTCTTT.

This chain connects TRBV6-1 to TRBJ2-5, with a possible D match to TRBD2 (6 bases). The V gene's germline CDR1 is MNHNS and CDR2 SASEGT. CDR3 size: 12 residues. Trimming removed 6 bases at V and 9 bases at J, with 14 bases between. CDR3 residues: CASRWTTGAQYF. Written as DNA, the CDR3 is TGTGCCAGCAGATGGACTACTGGGGCCCAGTACTTC.

This clone has a count of ten or more. The chain couples TRBV11-2 to TRBJ1-3; D uncertain. Germline V gives CDR1 SGHAT, CDR2 FQNNGV. The CDR3 is 12 amino acids. The V end lost 1 base, the J end lost 2 bases, and 0 bases lay between the germline ends. The CDR3 region is CASSLAGNTIYF. In nucleotides, the CDR3 is TGTGCCAGCAGCTTAGCTGGAAACACCATATATTTT.

The chain joins TRBV7-2 to TRBJ2-7; a weak D match, TRBD1 (5 bases). The V and J ends lost 5 bases and 2 bases respectively, with 10 bases between them. Germline CDR1 and CDR2: SGHTA and FQGNSA. The CDR3 is 13 amino acids. For the CDR3, the DNA is TGTGCCAGCAGCGCCCGACAGACCTACGAGCAGTACTTC. Translated, it gives CASSARQTYEQYF.

The chain links TRBV19 to TRBJ1-2; 8 bases are shared with TRBD1. Germline V gives CDR1 LNHDA, CDR2 SQIVND (reference sequence). The CDR3 is made up of 12 amino acids. The junction had 6 bases not matched to a gene; V was cut back by 7 bases and J by 8 bases. CDR3 sequence reads: CASNSAGGGYTF. The DNA for the CDR3 is TGTGCCAGTAATTCGGCAGGGGGCGGCTACACCTTC.

The CDR3 region has the DNA TGTGCCACCAGCAGAGATTTAGAGGGCGGCAATGAGCAGTTCTTC. It codes for CATSRDLEGGNEQFF. The chain has TRBV15 and TRBJ2-1, with a tentative D call TRBD2 (5 bases). The CDR3 spans 15 residues. Germline V gene lookup returns CDR1 LNHNV and CDR2 YYDKDF (reference sequence). V lost 0 bases and J lost 6, with 12 bases in between.

V and J are TRBV6-6 and TRBJ2-1, with 9 bases identical to TRBD1. The CDR3 runs 15 residues. The V gene's germline CDR1 is MNHNY and CDR2 SVGAGI (reference sequence). J lost 7 bases, V lost 5 bases, and 9 bases had no gene match. Written as DNA, the CDR3 is TGTGCCAGCAGTCTAAACAGGGGGCGTAGGAATGAGCAGTTCTTC. Residues: CASSLNRGRRNEQFF.

The gene calls are TRBV11-2 and TRBJ2-3, with 9 bases fitting TRBD2. Germline CDR1 reads SGHAT; CDR2 reads FQNNGV. V shed 5 bases, J shed 2 bases, and the junction held 8 bases outside the gene matches. The CDR3 is 16 residues long. The CDR3 DNA follows: TGTGCCAGCAGCCCATTTCTAGCGGGGATCACAGATACGCAGTATTTT. Encoded protein: CASSPFLAGITDTQYF.

V gene TRBV6-5 combines with J gene TRBJ2-7; 7 bases are shared with TRBD1. There are 14 residues in the CDR3. The trim removed 7 bases at V and 9 bases at J, leaving 15 bases unmatched. CDR1 MNHEY and CDR2 SVGAGI come from the germline V gene. The CDR3 DNA follows: TGTGCCAGCACCACCCTAGCAGGGGGACGGTGGCAGTACTTC. It specifies CASTTLAGGRWQYF.

The rearrangement links TRBV6-5 to TRBJ1-3; 7 nucleotides align to TRBD1. Trimming took 6 bases from V and 2 from J; bases not matched to a gene: 4. The CDR3 is 14 amino acids. Germline-derived CDR1 and CDR2 are MNHEY and SVGAGI. The CDR3 bases are TGTGCCAGCAGACAAGACAGGGCTGGAAACACCATATATTTT. Amino acid sequence: CASRQDRAGNTIYF.

By share, this clone ranks as medium-sized. This rearrangement joins TRBV28 to TRBJ1-6; a possible D gene is TRBD1 (5 bases). Germline V gene data show CDR1 as MDHEN and CDR2 as SYDVKM. Trimming took off 2 bases at V and 8 bases at J, with 7 bases between the two ends. The CDR3 totals 13 residues. The CDR3 coding sequence is TGTGCCAGCAGTTTAAGGGGCGATTCACCCCTCCACTTT. It is translated as CASSLRGDSPLHF.

V gene TRBV5-6 combines with J gene TRBJ2-1; no reliable D call. Deletions cut 3 bases from V and 5 bases from J, with 15 bases between. Per the germline V gene, CDR1 is SGHDT and CDR2 is YYEEEE. This CDR3 has 15 residues. The CDR3 nucleotides read TGTGCCAGCAGCTGGGATTACACCTTAAACAATGAGCAGTTCTTC. Translated, it gives CASSWDYTLNNEQFF. The full variable domain, with the rest looked up from reference TRBV5-6 and TRBJ2-1, is DAGVTQSPTHLIKTRGQQVTLRCSPKSGHDTVSWYQQALGQGPQFIFQYYEEEERQRGNFPDRFSGHQFPNYSSELNVNALLLGDSALYLCASSWDYTLNNEQFFGPGTRLTVL.

V is TRBV7-7 and J is TRBJ2-1, with D perhaps matching TRBD1 or TRBD2 (5 bases each). Deletions cut 0 bases from V and 6 bases from J, with 9 bases between. The CDR3 contains 14 residues. Germline V gives CDR1 SSHAT, CDR2 FNYEAQ (reference sequence). CDR3 sequence reads: CASSLASGSNEQFF. The DNA of the CDR3 is TGTGCCAGCAGCTTAGCGTCAGGGAGCAATGAGCAGTTCTTC.

The chain links TRBV7-7 to TRBJ2-6; a weak D match, TRBD1 (5 bases). Germline CDR1 SSHAT, CDR2 FNYEAQ (reference sequence). The V and J ends lost 5 bases and 2 bases respectively, with 10 bases between them. The CDR3 runs 15 residues. The CDR3 coding sequence is TGTGCCAGCAGCCAGGGTGCGACTGGGGCCAACGTCCTGACTTTC. It encodes CASSQGATGANVLTF.

The J gene is TRBJ2-1, the V gene TRBV15, with 10 positions matching TRBD2. V lost 3 bases to trimming and J lost 5 bases; unmatched junction nucleotides: 7. CDR1 and CDR2 from the germline V gene are LNHNV and YYDKDF (reference sequence). The CDR3 totals 16 residues. CDR3 nucleotide sequence: TGTGCCACCAGCAGGGGTCCTAGCGGGGGAAACAATGAGCAGTTCTTC. Encoded protein: CATSRGPSGGNNEQFF.

In its sample, this clone was seen a few times. The genes are TRBV9 and TRBJ1-3; D gene unclear. CDR3 length: 15 amino acids. Germline V gene data show CDR1 as SGDLS and CDR2 as YYNGEE. V was trimmed by 3 bases and J by 0 bases, leaving 10 bases between them. Written as DNA, the CDR3 is TGTGCCAGCAGCGCCCACCCCAGCTCTGGAAACACCATATATTTT. Its protein is CASSAHPSSGNTIYF.

The rearrangement joins TRBV7-9 to TRBJ2-7; D gene unclear. The CDR3 loop spans 13 amino acids. Germline CDR1 reads SEHNR; CDR2 reads FQNEAQ (reference sequence). Between the trimmed V and J ends, which lost 2 bases and 2 bases, there was a span of 7 bases. The CDR3 region is CASSLQAAYEQYF. CDR3 sequence (DNA): TGTGCCAGCAGCTTACAGGCAGCCTACGAGCAGTACTTC.

This clone showed up just a few times. The chain employs TRBV7-3 and TRBJ1-1; 9 bases line up with TRBD1. The CDR3 contains 15 residues. Germline loops: CDR1 SGHTA, CDR2 FQGTGA. The V and J ends lost 4 bases and 6 bases, in that order; junction bases with no gene match: 9. The CDR3 DNA is TGTGCCAGCAGCTCGATGGGACAGGGTCAGTCTGAAGCTTTCTTT. This codes for CASSSMGQGQSEAFF. The whole variable domain, filled in from reference TRBV7-3 and TRBJ1-1, reads GAGVSQTPSNKVTEKGKYVELRCDPISGHTALYWYRQSLGQGPEFLIYFQGTGAADDSGLPNDRFFAVRPEGSVSTLKIQRTERGDSAVYLCASSSMGQGQSEAFFGQGTRLTVV.